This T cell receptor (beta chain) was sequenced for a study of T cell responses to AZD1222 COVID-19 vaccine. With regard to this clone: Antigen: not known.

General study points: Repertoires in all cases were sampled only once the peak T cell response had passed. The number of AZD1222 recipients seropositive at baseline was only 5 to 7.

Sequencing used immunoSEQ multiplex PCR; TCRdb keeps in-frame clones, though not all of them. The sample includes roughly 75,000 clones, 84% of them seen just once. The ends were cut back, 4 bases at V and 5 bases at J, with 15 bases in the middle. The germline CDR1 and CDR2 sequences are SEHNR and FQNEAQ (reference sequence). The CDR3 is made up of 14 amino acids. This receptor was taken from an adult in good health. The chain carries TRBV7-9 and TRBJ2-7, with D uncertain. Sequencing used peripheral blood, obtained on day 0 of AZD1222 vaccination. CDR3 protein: CASSSGYSFHEQYF. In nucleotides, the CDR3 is TGTGCCAGCAGCTCAGGTTACTCTTTTCACGAGCAGTACTTC.